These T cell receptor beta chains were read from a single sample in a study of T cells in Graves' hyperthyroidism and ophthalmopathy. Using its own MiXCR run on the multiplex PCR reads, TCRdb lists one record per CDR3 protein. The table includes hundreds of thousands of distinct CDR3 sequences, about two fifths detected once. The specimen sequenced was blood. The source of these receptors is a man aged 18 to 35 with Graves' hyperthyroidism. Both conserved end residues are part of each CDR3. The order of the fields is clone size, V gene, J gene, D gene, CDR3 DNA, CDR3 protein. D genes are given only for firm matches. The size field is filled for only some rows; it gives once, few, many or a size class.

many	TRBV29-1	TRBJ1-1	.	TGCAGCGTTAACAGGAGGAATTCGAACACTGAAGCTTTCTTT	CSVNRRNSNTEAFF
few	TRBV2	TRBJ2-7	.	TGTGCCAGCACCGACGGGGCTCCCTACGAGCAGTACTTC	CASTDGAPYEQYF
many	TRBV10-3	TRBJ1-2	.	TGTGCCATCGCTGGGACCCTAAATGGCTACACCTTC	CAIAGTLNGYTF
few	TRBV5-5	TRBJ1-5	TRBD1	TGTGCCAGCAGCTTGGGGAAGACAGGGGGACGGGGGAATCAGCCCCAGCATTTT	CASSLGKTGGRGNQPQHF
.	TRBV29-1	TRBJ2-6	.	TGCAGCGTTGAATGGGGGGATGGGGCCAACGTCCTGACTTTC	CSVEWGDGANVLTF
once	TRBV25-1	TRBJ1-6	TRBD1	TGTGCCAGCAGACGGGACAGGGGACAGGGAGTTTCACCCCTCCACTTT	CASRRDRGQGVSPLHF
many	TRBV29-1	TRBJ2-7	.	TGCAGCGTTGAAGGGAGGGGACCCTACGAGCAGTACTTC	CSVEGRGPYEQYF
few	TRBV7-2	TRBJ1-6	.	TGCGCCAGCAGCCAAGATTCAAAGGATTCACCCCTCCACTTT	CASSQDSKDSPLHF
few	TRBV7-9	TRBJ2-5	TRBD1	TGTGCCAGCAGCTGGGGAACAGACAGGGGAGGTTGGGAGACCCAGTACTTC	CASSWGTDRGGWETQYF
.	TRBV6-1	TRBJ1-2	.	TGTGCCAGCAGTAGGGGAATTGGCTACACCTTC	CASSRGIGYTF
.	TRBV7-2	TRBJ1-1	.	TGTGCCAGCAGCTTATGGTCTGGCGGGGGCACTGAAGCTTTCTTT	CASSLWSGGGTEAFF
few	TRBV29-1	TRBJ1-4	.	TGCAGCGTCCCGGGACCGTTGAGTCCCGGAAAACTGTTTTTT	CSVPGPLSPGKLFF
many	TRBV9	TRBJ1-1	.	TGTGCCAGCAGCGTAGGAGTCGGGGAGACTGAAGCTTTCTTT	CASSVGVGETEAFF
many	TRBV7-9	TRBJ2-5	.	TGTGCCAGCGGCCGGGGCCAGGGAGAGACCCAGTACTTC	CASGRGQGETQYF
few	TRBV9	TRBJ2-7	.	TGTGCCAGCAGCGTAGATGGAGGGGTCGCCTACGAGCAGTACTTC	CASSVDGGVAYEQYF
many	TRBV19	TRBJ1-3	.	TGTGCCAGTCTAATCGGAAACACCATATATTTT	CASLIGNTIYF
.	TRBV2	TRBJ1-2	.	TGTGCCAGCAGAGAGCCAGGAGTTAACTATGGCTACACCTTC	CASREPGVNYGYTF
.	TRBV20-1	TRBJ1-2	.	TGCAGTGGAACCCGGGACTATGGCTACACCTTC	CSGTRDYGYTF
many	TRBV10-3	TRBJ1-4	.	TGTGCCATCGGAAGACAGATGGATGAAAAACTGTTTTTT	CAIGRQMDEKLFF
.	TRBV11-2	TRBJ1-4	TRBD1	TGTGCTAGCAGCTTTCGGACAGGGAGGGGAGAAAAACTGTTTTTT	CASSFRTGRGEKLFF
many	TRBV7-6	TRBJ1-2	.	TGTGCCAGCAGCTTCGAAGGGGGGGACGGCTACACCTTC	CASSFEGGDGYTF
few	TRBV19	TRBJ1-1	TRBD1	TGTGCCAGTAGTCCCCGACAGGGCCCCACTGAAGCTTTCTTT	CASSPRQGPTEAFF
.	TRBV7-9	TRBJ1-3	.	TGTGCCAGCAGCTTGCTCCTGGGGAGTCTCAGAGGAAACACCATATATTTT	CASSLLLGSLRGNTIYF
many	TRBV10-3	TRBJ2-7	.	TGTGCCATCAGTGTTAACAGGGCTTACGAGCAGTACTTC	CAISVNRAYEQYF